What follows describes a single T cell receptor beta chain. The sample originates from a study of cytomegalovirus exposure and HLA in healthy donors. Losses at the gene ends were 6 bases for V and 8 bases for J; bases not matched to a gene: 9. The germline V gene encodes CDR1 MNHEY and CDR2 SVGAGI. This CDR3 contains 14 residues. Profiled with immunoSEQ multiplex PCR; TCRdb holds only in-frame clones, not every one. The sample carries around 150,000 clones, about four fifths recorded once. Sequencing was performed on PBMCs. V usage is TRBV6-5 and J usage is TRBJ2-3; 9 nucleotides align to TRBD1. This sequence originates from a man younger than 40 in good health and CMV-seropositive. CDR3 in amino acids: CASRVTGGLVTQYF. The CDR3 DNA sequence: TGTGCCAGCAGGGTAACAGGGGGCTTGGTTACGCAGTATTTT.